This T cell receptor (beta chain) was identified during a study of a mutant IDH1 vaccine in newly diagnosed glioma. Some clones are missing from TCRdb's copy, which holds only in-frame ones; the method was immunoSEQ multiplex PCR. Here the sample spans roughly 70,000 clones, 84% being singletons. As for time point: week 11, during vaccination. Topical imiquimod was applied with each vaccine dose, which held 300 ug of mutant IDH1 20-mer peptide. To note about this clone: Its matching antigen is unknown.

CDR1 and CDR2 (germline): SGHRS, YFSETQ. The length of the CDR3 is 15 residues. Germline trimming cut 4 bases from V and 2 bases from J; bases unmatched to any gene: 4. Sequencing was performed on PBMCs, taken from a glioma patient whose treatment included an IDH1 peptide vaccine. This receptor was taken from a woman in her forties or fifties with glioma. V is TRBV5-1 and J is TRBJ2-5, with TRBD2 matching over 11 bases. CDR3 nucleotides: TGCGCCAGCAGCAGTAGCGGGGGGGATCAAGAGACCCAGTACTTC. Translation: CASSSSGGDQETQYF. The entire variable domain, with the rest obtained from reference TRBV5-1 and TRBJ2-5, is as follows: KAGVTQTPRYLIKTRGQQVTLSCSPISGHRSVSWYQQTPGQGLQFLFEYFSETQRNKGNFPGRFSGRQFSNSRSEMNVSTLELGDSALYLCASSSSGGDQETQYFGPGTRLLVL.